The next 9 T cell receptor beta chains were all read from a single sample in a study of cytomegalovirus exposure and HLA in healthy donors. Primers for the PCR totalled 60 Vbeta and 13 Jbeta. Data came from immunoSEQ multiplex PCR; TCRdb stores just in-frame clones and leaves some out. Of under 130,000 clones listed, about 70% are singletons. Material for sequencing was PBMCs. These receptors all come from a man aged 50-60 years in good health and CMV-seropositive.

The V and J genes are TRBV5-4 and TRBJ2-1; 7 bases line up with TRBD2. The germline gives CDR1 SGHNT, CDR2 YYREEE (reference sequence). The CDR3 is 16 amino acids. J lost 3 bases, V lost 0 bases, and 6 bases had no gene match. The chain's CDR3 is CASSLDAGEVYNEQFF. The CDR3 bases are TGTGCCAGCAGCTTGGATGCGGGGGAAGTCTACAATGAGCAGTTCTTC.

The chain couples TRBV7-8 to TRBJ2-5; D is undetermined. The J call may be wrong; the DNA end is better matched by TRBJ2-7. The germline V gene encodes CDR1 SGHVS and CDR2 FQNEAQ. This CDR3 has 11 residues. The CDR3 is CASSPQSEQYF. The CDR3 DNA is TGTGCCAGCAGCCCCCAAAGCGAGCAGTACTTC.

This clone was counted between two and nine times. The gene calls are TRBV5-1 and TRBJ2-5, with TRBD2 matching over 9 bases. The CDR3 spans 15 residues. Germline CDR1 SGHRS, CDR2 YFSETQ. With 6 bases clipped from V and 4 bases from J, the junction kept 10 bases outside the gene matches. CDR3 sequence: CASTPLAGLGETQYF. The CDR3 bases are TGCGCCAGCACTCCGCTAGCGGGGTTAGGAGAGACCCAGTACTTC.

The rearrangement links TRBV15 to TRBJ1-1; D gene uncertain. This CDR3 comprises 13 residues. Trimming removed 4 bases from V and 6 bases from J, with 12 bases in between. Germline V gives CDR1 LNHNV, CDR2 YYDKDF (reference sequence). The CDR3 DNA reads TGTGCCACCAGCAAGGCCATAGGAGCTGAAGCTTTCTTT. This encodes CATSKAIGAEAFF.

The V gene is TRBV7-2, the J gene TRBJ2-5, with D maybe TRBD1 (6 bases). Germline V lookup: CDR1 SGHTA, CDR2 FQGNSA. The germline V and J ends were trimmed by 4 bases and 5 bases, with 11 bases remaining between them. This CDR3 is built from 13 residues. This CDR3 is CASSSVGGETQYF. CDR3 sequence (DNA): TGTGCCAGCAGCTCGGTAGGGGGTGAGACCCAGTACTTC.

This chain uses TRBV5-6 with TRBJ2-7; D perhaps matches TRBD1 (7 bases). The V and J ends lost 4 bases and 0 bases respectively, with 17 bases between them. The CDR3 is 16 amino acids. CDR1 SGHDT and CDR2 YYEEEE come from the germline V gene. The CDR3 spells CASSPGGLRSSYEQYF. The CDR3 DNA is TGTGCCAGCAGCCCAGGGGGGTTGCGGAGCTCCTACGAGCAGTACTTC.

The chain couples TRBV7-2 to TRBJ2-3; 7 nucleotides agree with TRBD2. Germline CDR1 and CDR2: SGHTA and FQGNSA. The CDR3 covers 16 residues. Unmatched junction bases numbered 10, after V lost 4 bases and J lost 3 bases. The CDR3 loop reads CASSSSSGGGTDTQYF. CDR3 nucleotide sequence: TGTGCCAGCAGCTCCTCTTCGGGGGGTGGGACAGATACGCAGTATTTT.

The CDR3 DNA reads as TGTGCCAGCAGCCCGAGCGGGAGGATTAGCCAAGAGACCCAGTACTTC. Translating gives CASSPSGRISQETQYF. This chain connects TRBV5-4 to TRBJ2-5; 9 bases match TRBD2. Per the germline V gene, CDR1 is SGHNT and CDR2 is YYREEE (reference sequence). Unmatched junction bases numbered 8, after V lost 4 bases and J lost 1 base. This CDR3 has 16 residues.

V usage is TRBV11-2 and J usage is TRBJ1-2, with D unresolved. Germline CDR1 reads SGHAT; CDR2 reads FQNNGV. The CDR3 runs 12 residues. With 6 bases removed from V and 5 bases from J, the gap between germline ends came to 10 bases. The CDR3 bases are TGTGCCAGCAGTCGGGCGGGTTATGGCTACACCTTC. Its translation: CASSRAGYGYTF.